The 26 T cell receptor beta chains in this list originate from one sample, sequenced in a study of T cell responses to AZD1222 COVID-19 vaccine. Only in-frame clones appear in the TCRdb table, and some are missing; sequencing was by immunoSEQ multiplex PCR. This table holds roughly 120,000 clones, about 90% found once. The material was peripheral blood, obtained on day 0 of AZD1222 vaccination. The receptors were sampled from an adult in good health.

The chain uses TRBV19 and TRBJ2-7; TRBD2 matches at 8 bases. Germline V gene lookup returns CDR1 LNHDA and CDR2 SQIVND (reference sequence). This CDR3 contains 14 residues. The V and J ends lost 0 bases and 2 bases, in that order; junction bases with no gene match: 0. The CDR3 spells CASSIDGRAYEQYF. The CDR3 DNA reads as TGTGCCAGTAGTATAGACGGGAGGGCCTACGAGCAGTACTTC.

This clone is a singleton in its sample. CDR3 DNA sequence: TGTGCCAGCAGTGATACAGCGAGCTCTGGAAACACCATATATTTT. Translating it yields CASSDTASSGNTIYF. The rearrangement links TRBV25-1 to TRBJ1-3; D remains unclear. V shed 3 bases and J shed 0 bases, with 9 bases lying between them. Germline-derived CDR1 and CDR2 are MGHDK and SYGVNS. The length of the CDR3 is 15 residues. The whole variable domain, filled in from reference TRBV25-1 and TRBJ1-3, reads EADIYQTPRYLVIGTGKKITLECSQTMGHDKMYWYQQDPGMELHLIHYSYGVNSTEKGDLSSESTVSRIRTEHFPLTLESARPSHTSQYLCASSDTASSGNTIYFGEGSWLTVV.

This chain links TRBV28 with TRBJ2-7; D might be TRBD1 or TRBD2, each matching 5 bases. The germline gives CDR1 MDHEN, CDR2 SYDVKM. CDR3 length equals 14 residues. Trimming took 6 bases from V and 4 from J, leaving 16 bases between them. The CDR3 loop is CASSPAVGGYEQYF. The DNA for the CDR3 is TGTGCCAGCAGCCCCGCGGTTGGGGGTTACGAGCAGTACTTC.

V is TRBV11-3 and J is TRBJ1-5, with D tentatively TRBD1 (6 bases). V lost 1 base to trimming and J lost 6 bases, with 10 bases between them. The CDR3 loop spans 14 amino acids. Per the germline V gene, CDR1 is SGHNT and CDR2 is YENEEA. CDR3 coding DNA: TGTGCCAGCAGCTTAGGGGGGGGCTCTCAGCCCCAGCATTTT. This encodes CASSLGGGSQPQHF.

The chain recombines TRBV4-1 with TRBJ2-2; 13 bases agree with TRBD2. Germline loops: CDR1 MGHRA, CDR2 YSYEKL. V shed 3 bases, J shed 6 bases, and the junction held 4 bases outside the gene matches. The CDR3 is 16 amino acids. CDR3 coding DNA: TGCGCCAGCAGCCAGATACTAGCGGGGGGGCCCGGGGAGCTGTTTTTT. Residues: CASSQILAGGPGELFF.

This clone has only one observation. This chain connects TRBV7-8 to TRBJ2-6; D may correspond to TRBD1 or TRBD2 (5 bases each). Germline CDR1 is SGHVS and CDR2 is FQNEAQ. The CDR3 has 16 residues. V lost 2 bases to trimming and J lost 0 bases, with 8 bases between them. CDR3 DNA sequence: TGTGCCAGCAGCTTAACCGGGACCTCTGGGGCCAACGTCCTGACTTTC. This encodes CASSLTGTSGANVLTF.

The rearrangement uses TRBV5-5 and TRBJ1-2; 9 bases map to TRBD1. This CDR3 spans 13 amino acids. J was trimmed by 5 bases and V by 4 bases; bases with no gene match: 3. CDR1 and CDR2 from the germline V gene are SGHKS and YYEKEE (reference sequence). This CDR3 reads CASSRDRDYGYTF. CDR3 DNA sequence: TGTGCCAGCAGCCGGGACAGGGATTATGGCTACACCTTC.

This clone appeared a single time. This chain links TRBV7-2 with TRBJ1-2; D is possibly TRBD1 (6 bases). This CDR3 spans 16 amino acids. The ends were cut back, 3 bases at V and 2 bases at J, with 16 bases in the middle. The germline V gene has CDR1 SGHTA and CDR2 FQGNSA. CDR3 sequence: CASSFTRQATNYGYTF. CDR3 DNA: TGTGCCAGCAGCTTTACCAGACAGGCGACAAACTATGGCTACACCTTC.

The DNA for the CDR3 is TGTGCCAGCAGCTTAGTTCACAGCACAGATACGCAGTATTTT. This encodes CASSLVHSTDTQYF. The genes are TRBV7-2 and TRBJ2-3; D unclear. Germline lookup yields CDR1 SGHTA and CDR2 FQGNSA. CDR3 length: 14 amino acids. Trimming took 1 base from V and 0 from J, leaving 5 bases between them. The complete variable domain, with remaining parts taken from reference TRBV7-2 and TRBJ2-3, reads GAGVSQSPSNKVTEKGKDVELRCDPISGHTALYWYRQSLGQGLEFLIYFQGNSAPDKSGLPSDRFSAERTGGSVSTLTIQRTQQEDSAVYLCASSLVHSTDTQYFGPGTRLTVL.

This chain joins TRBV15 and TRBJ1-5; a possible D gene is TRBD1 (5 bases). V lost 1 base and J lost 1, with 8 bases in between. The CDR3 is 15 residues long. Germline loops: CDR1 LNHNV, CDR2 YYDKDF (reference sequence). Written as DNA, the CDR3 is TGTGCCACCAGCAGAGTGCAGGGAAGCAATCAGCCCCAGCATTTT. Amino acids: CATSRVQGSNQPQHF.

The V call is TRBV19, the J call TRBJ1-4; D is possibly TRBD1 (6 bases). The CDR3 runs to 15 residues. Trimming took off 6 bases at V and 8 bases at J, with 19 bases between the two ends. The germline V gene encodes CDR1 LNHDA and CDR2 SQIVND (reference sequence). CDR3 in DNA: TGTGCCAGTAGACCCAGCGGGGGGGCGCGGGAAAAACTGTTTTTT. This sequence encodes CASRPSGGAREKLFF. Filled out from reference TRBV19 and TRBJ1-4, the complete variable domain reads DGGITQSPKYLFRKEGQNVTLSCEQNLNHDAMYWYRQDPGQGLRLIYYSQIVNDFQKGDIAEGYSVSREKKESFPLTVTSAQKNPTAFYLCASRPSGGAREKLFFGSGTQLSVL.

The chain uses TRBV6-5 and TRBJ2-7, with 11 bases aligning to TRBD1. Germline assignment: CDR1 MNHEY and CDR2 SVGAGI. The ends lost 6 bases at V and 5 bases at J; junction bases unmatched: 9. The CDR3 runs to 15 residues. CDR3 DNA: TGTGCCAGCAGACCCCGGAGGACAGGGGGCGACGAGCAGTACTTC. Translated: CASRPRRTGGDEQYF.

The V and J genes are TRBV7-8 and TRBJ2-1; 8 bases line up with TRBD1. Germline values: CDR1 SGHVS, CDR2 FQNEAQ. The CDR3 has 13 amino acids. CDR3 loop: CAGSGGTYNEQFF. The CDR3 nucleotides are TGTGCAGGCTCAGGGGGCACCTACAATGAGCAGTTCTTC.

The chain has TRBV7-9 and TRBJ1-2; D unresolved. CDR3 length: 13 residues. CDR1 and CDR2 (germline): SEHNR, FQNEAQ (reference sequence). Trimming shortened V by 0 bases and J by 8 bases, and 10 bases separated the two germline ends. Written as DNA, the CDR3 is TGTGCCAGCAGCTTAGCTGAGGGTTTAGGCTACACCTTC. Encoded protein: CASSLAEGLGYTF. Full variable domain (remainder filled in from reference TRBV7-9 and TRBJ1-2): DTGVSQNPRHKITKRGQNVTFRCDPISEHNRLYWYRQTLGQGPEFLTYFQNEAQLEKSRLLSDRFSAERPKGSFSTLEIQRTEQGDSAMYLCASSLAEGLGYTFGSGTRLTVV.

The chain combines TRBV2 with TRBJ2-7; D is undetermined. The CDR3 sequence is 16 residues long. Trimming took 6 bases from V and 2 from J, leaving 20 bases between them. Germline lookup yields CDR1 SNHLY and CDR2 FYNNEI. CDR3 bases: TGTGCCAGCAGGAAGAGGCCCCAGGCGGATCCCTACGAGCAGTACTTC. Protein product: CASRKRPQADPYEQYF.

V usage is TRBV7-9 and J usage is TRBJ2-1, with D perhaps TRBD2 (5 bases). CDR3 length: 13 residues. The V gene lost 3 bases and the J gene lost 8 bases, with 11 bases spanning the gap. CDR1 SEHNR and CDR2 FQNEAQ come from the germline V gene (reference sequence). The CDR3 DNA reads TGTGCCAGCAGCTTCCCTGCGGGCGATGAGCAGTTCTTC. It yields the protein CASSFPAGDEQFF.

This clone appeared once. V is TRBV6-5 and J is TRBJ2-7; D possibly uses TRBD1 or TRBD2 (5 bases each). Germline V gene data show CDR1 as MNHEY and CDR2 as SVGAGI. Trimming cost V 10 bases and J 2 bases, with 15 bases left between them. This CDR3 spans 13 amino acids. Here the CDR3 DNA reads TGTGCCATCAGCCGGGACGCAACCTACGAGCAGTACTTC. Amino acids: CAISRDATYEQYF.

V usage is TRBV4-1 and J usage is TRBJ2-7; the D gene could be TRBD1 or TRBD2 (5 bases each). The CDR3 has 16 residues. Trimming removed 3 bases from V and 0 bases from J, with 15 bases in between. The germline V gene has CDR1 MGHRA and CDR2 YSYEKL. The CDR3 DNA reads TGCGCCAGCAGCCACCTCCGGCCAGGGAGCTCCTACGAGCAGTACTTC. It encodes CASSHLRPGSSYEQYF.

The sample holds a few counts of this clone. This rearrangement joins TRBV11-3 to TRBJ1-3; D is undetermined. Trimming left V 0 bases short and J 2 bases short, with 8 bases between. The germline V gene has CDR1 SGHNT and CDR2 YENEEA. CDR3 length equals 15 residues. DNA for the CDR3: TGTGCCAGCAGCTTAGATACGGGCCCTGGAAACACCATATATTTT. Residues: CASSLDTGPGNTIYF.

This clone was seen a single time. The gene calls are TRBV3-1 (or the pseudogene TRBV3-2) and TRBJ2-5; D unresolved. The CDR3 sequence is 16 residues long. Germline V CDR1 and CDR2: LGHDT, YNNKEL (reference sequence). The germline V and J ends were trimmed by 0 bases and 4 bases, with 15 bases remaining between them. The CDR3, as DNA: TGTGCCAGCAGCCAAGATATTCCCCCTGTCCCAGAGACCCAGTACTTC. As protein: CASSQDIPPVPETQYF.

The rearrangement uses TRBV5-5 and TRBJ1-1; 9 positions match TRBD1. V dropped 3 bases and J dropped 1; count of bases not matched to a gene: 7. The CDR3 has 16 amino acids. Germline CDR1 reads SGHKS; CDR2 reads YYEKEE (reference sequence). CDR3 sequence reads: CASSSGQGLWNTEAFF. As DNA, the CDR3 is TGTGCCAGCAGCTCAGGACAGGGGTTGTGGAACACTGAAGCTTTCTTT.

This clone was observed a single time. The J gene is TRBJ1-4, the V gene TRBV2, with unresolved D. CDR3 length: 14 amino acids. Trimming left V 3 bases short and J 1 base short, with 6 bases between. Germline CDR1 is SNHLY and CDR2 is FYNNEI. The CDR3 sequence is CASSEDETNEKLFF. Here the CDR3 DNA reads TGTGCCAGCAGTGAGGACGAAACTAATGAAAAACTGTTTTTT.

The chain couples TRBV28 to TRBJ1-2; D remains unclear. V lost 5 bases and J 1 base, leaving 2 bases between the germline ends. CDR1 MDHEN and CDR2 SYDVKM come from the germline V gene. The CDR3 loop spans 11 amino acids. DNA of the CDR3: TGTGCCAGCAGTATTAACTATGGCTACACCTTC. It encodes CASSINYGYTF.

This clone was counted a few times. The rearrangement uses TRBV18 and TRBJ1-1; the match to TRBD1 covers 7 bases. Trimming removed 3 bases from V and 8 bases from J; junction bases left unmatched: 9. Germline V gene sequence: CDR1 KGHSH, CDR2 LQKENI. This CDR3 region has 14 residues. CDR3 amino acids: CASSPGQGGLEAFF. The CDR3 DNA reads TGTGCCAGCTCACCGGGCCAGGGGGGACTAGAAGCTTTCTTT. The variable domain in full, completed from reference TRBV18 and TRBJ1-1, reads NAGVMQNPRHLVRRRGQEARLRCSPMKGHSHVYWYRQLPEEGLKFMVYLQKENIIDESGMPKERFSAEFPKEGPSILRIQQVVRGDSAAYFCASSPGQGGLEAFFGQGTRLTVV.

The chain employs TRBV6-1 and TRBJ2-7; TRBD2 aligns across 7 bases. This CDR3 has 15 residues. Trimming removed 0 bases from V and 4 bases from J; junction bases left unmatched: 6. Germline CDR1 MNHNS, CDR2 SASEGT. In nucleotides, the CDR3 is TGTGCCAGCAGTGAAGCTGGTTGGGGGGGGTACGAGCAGTACTTC. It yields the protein CASSEAGWGGYEQYF.

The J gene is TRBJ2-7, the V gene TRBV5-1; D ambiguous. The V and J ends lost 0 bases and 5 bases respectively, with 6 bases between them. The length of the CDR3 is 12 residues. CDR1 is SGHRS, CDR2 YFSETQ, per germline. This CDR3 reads CASSLGFNEQYF. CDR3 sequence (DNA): TGCGCCAGCAGCTTGGGTTTTAACGAGCAGTACTTC.